The sequence of this T cell receptor (beta chain) was determined in a study of T cells in Graves' hyperthyroidism and ophthalmopathy. This CDR3 has 14 residues. V lost 3 bases, J lost 5 bases, and 4 bases stayed unmatched. Germline CDR1 SEHNR, CDR2 FQNEAQ (reference sequence). This clonotype was observed a few times. Researchers took RNA transcripts and amplified the TCR beta CDR3 regions from them. During a first-round RT-PCR of the TCR CDR3, the HTBI primer set was used. Each CDR3 protein is one row after TCRdb ran MiXCR on the multiplex PCR reads. The sample holds roughly 660,000 distinct CDR3 sequences, roughly 17% seen once.

The TCR sequence derives from a man aged 45 to 65 with Graves' hyperthyroidism. Material: blood. The chain couples TRBV7-9 to TRBJ2-1; 7 positions match TRBD2. DNA for the CDR3: TGTGCCAGCAGCTTTGGACTAGTTAACAATGAGCAGTTCTTC. Its protein product is CASSFGLVNNEQFF.